The rows below give T cell receptor beta chains drawn from one sample of a study of molecular identifiers for immune sequencing clone quantification. TCRdb independently ran MiXCR on the PCR reads; one entry per CDR3 protein. The table has roughly 320,000 distinct CDR3 sequences, about 22% seen once; the top ten hold about 0.79%. The sample taken for sequencing was naive CD8+ T cells from blood, with Jurkat cell RNA spiked in. These receptors originate from a human donor in good health. Some libraries in this study had Jurkat cell RNA spiked in. The CDR3 runs from the conserved cysteine through the conserved F or W. Each record gives: V gene, J gene, D gene, clone size, CDR3 protein, CDR3 DNA. D genes are given only for firm matches. Some rows have no size entry. The others give once, few or many, or a class for an expanded clone.

TRBV4-1,TRBJ2-3,.,.,CASRQPPTGDSTDTQYF,TGCGCCAGCCGCCAACCACCGACAGGAGATAGCACAGATACGCAGTATTTT
TRBV28,TRBJ1-5,TRBD1,.,CASKGQGYNQPQHF,TGTGCCAGCAAAGGACAGGGATACAATCAGCCCCAGCATTTT
TRBV21-1,TRBJ2-2,.,many,CASNSGTELPGELFF,TGTGCCAGCAACTCCGGGACAGAGCTACCCGGGGAGCTGTTTTTT
TRBV29-1,TRBJ1-4,.,many,CSVYIHQGGNEKLFF,TGCAGCGTATATATTCACCAGGGAGGTAATGAAAAACTGTTTTTT
TRBV30,TRBJ1-1,TRBD1,many,CAWSYRGGTEAFF,TGTGCCTGGAGCTACAGGGGGGGGACTGAAGCTTTCTTT
TRBV6-6,TRBJ2-5,.,.,CASSYLIDLQETQYF,TGTGCCAGCAGTTACCTTATAGACTTACAAGAGACCCAGTACTTC
TRBV19,TRBJ1-5,TRBD1,.,CATADRDQYSNQPQHF,TGTGCCACCGCGGACAGGGACCAATATAGCAATCAGCCCCAGCATTTT
TRBV7-6,TRBJ1-4,.,many,CASSLEQGRGEKLFF,TGTGCCAGCAGCTTAGAGCAGGGTCGGGGTGAAAAACTGTTTTTT
TRBV5-6,TRBJ2-6,.,many,CASSLDGSGALSGANVLTF,TGTGCCAGCAGCTTGGACGGATCTGGGGCCCTCTCTGGGGCCAACGTCCTGACTTTC
TRBV5-1,TRBJ2-7,.,many,CASSLDRRGKVKYF,TGCGCCAGCAGCTTAGACAGGAGGGGAAAGGTGAAGTACTTC
TRBV7-2,TRBJ2-4,.,many,CASSLGGVKMAKNIQYF,TGTGCCAGCAGCTTAGGGGGGGTGAAAATGGCCAAAAACATTCAGTACTTC
TRBV20-1,TRBJ2-1,TRBD1,.,CSARTGEKHF,TGCAGTGCTAGGACAGGGGAGAAACACTTC
TRBV11-2,TRBJ1-1,.,many,CASRSGTEAFF,TGTGCCAGCAGATCGGGGACTGAAGCTTTCTTT
TRBV5-4,TRBJ2-6,.,many,CASSLPPNSGANVLTF,TGTGCCAGCAGCTTGCCCCCTAACTCTGGGGCCAACGTCCTGACTTTC
TRBV10-1,TRBJ2-7,TRBD1,.,CASSEDLTGAYNEQYF,TGCGCCAGCAGTGAGGACTTGACAGGGGCCTACAACGAGCAGTACTTC
TRBV12-5,TRBJ2-7,.,.,CASGGGGPTHIGQYF,TGTGCTAGTGGTGGGGGGGGGCCCACTCATATAGGGCAGTACTTC
TRBV4-3,TRBJ2-7,.,many,CASSAGRLTYEQYF,TGCGCCAGCAGCGCGGGACGTCTGACCTACGAGCAGTACTTC
TRBV6-2/TRBV6-3,TRBJ2-7,.,many,CASSYPGTTAYEQYF,TGTGCCAGCAGTTACCCAGGGACCACTGCCTACGAGCAGTACTTC
TRBV5-4,TRBJ2-5,.,many,CASREWTSYQETQYF,TGTGCCAGCAGAGAGTGGACAAGCTACCAAGAGACCCAGTACTTC
TRBV5-4,TRBJ1-1,.,many,CASSFRSLNTEAFF,TGTGCCAGCAGCTTCAGGAGTTTGAACACTGAAGCTTTCTTT
TRBV28,TRBJ2-5,.,many,CASSLSAETQYF,TGTGCCAGCAGTTTAAGTGCGGAGACCCAGTACTTC
TRBV14,TRBJ2-3,.,.,CASSQDGSTSTDTQYF,TGTGCCAGCAGCCAAGACGGGTCAACTAGCACAGATACGCAGTATTTT
TRBV3-1,TRBJ2-7,.,many,CASSQDGATSYEQYF,TGTGCCAGCAGCCAAGATGGGGCGACCTCCTACGAGCAGTACTTC
TRBV30,TRBJ2-2,TRBD1,.,CAWTGTVNTGELFF,TGTGCCTGGACAGGGACAGTGAACACCGGGGAGCTGTTTTTT
TRBV12-3/TRBV12-4,TRBJ2-2,TRBD2,.,CASRDGLARELFF,TGTGCCAGCAGGGACGGACTAGCGAGGGAGCTGTTTTTT